Listed here are 17 T cell receptor beta chains from one sample, sequenced in a study of blood T cell repertoires in COVID-19. TCRdb's copy holds only in-frame clones and misses some; the assay was immunoSEQ multiplex PCR. The table has approximately 75,000 clones, about 86% seen once. Sequencing was done on a sample of peripheral blood. Receptors originate from an elderly man with COVID-19, enrolled during active disease.

This sequence joins TRBV5-5 and TRBJ1-1, with D tentatively TRBD1 (6 bases). The V gene's germline CDR1 is SGHKS and CDR2 YYEKEE (reference sequence). The ends were cut back, 2 bases at V and 1 base at J, with 6 bases in the middle. This CDR3 spans 13 amino acids. The CDR3 nucleotides are TGTGCCAGCAGCTTACAGGGGAACACTGAAGCTTTCTTT. Protein product: CASSLQGNTEAFF.

The chain carries TRBV5-1 and TRBJ2-5; TRBD1 matches 9 bases. The CDR3 contains 16 residues. The V segment lost 4 bases and the J segment 3 bases; nucleotides outside the gene matches: 10. Germline lookup yields CDR1 SGHRS and CDR2 YFSETQ. The CDR3 DNA reads as TGCGCCAGCAGCCTGTCGGGACAGGGTTTAGAAGAGACCCAGTACTTC. Its translation is CASSLSGQGLEETQYF.

The J gene is TRBJ1-3, the V gene TRBV7-9, with 7 bases that match TRBD1. The length of the CDR3 is 15 residues. In germline, CDR1 is SEHNR, CDR2 FQNEAQ (reference sequence). Trimming took 3 bases from V and 4 from J; bases not matched to a gene: 6. The CDR3 DNA reads as TGTGCCAGCAGCTTCGTGACAGGGTTCGGAAACACCATATATTTT. Residues: CASSFVTGFGNTIYF.

This chain uses TRBV5-6 with TRBJ2-5; 9 bases are shared with TRBD1. This CDR3 comprises 18 residues. From germline, CDR1 is SGHDT and CDR2 YYEEEE. Trimming took 3 bases from V and 5 from J; bases not matched to a gene: 17. The CDR3 sequence: CASSSRAQPGQGRETQYF. The CDR3 DNA reads as TGTGCCAGCAGCTCCAGAGCCCAGCCGGGACAGGGTCGGGAGACCCAGTACTTC.

V usage is TRBV19 and J usage is TRBJ1-6; D may be TRBD1 (5 bases). V dropped 7 bases and J dropped 6 bases, with 16 bases sitting between them. The CDR3 is 15 amino acids. CDR1 is LNHDA, CDR2 SQIVND, per germline (reference sequence). The CDR3 DNA sequence: TGTGCCAGTACGTTGGGGGGAATAGGTAATTCACCCCTCCACTTT. It encodes CASTLGGIGNSPLHF.

The count of this clone is one. The rearrangement links TRBV6-1 to TRBJ2-5, with TRBD1 matching 8 bases. Looked up from germline, CDR1 is MNHNS and CDR2 is SASEGT. The CDR3 length is 16 residues. The junction had 11 bases not matched to a gene; V was cut back by 6 bases and J by 2 bases. CDR3 bases: TGTGCCAGCAGCGAACCGGGACAGGCGTTACAAGAGACCCAGTACTTC. Amino acids: CASSEPGQALQETQYF.

The rearrangement joins TRBV3-1 (or the pseudogene TRBV3-2) to TRBJ1-1; D unresolved. The germline CDR1 and CDR2 sequences are LGHDT and YNNKEL (reference sequence). The CDR3 totals 15 residues. Trimming pared 3 bases from V and 6 bases from J, leaving 17 bases between. CDR3 sequence: CASSQALWSGAEAFF. CDR3 DNA: TGTGCCAGCAGCCAGGCACTATGGTCGGGTGCTGAAGCTTTCTTT.

The chain couples TRBV20-1 to TRBJ2-3, with D possibly matching TRBD1 (6 bases). V lost 3 bases, J lost 4 bases, and 14 bases lay in between. Germline V gene sequence: CDR1 DFQATT, CDR2 SNEGSKA (reference sequence). The CDR3 is 14 amino acids. The chain's CDR3 is CSASPRGSADTQYF. The CDR3 nucleotides are TGCAGTGCTAGTCCCAGGGGAAGTGCAGATACGCAGTATTTT.

J is TRBJ2-3 and V is TRBV20-1; D not certain. Germline values: CDR1 DFQATT, CDR2 SNEGSKA (reference sequence). V shed 2 bases and J shed 2 bases, with 2 bases lying between them. CDR3 length: 11 amino acids. Here the CDR3 reads CSARLTDTQYF. The CDR3 DNA is TGCAGTGCTAGACTCACAGATACGCAGTATTTT.

The chain carries TRBV24-1 and TRBJ2-3; D unclear. Germline V gives CDR1 KGHDR, CDR2 SFDVKD. Trimming took 1 base from V and 0 from J, leaving 10 bases between them. The CDR3 runs 16 residues. DNA of the CDR3: TGTGCCACCAGTGATTTTCGACTCCTTAGCACAGATACGCAGTATTTT. This codes for CATSDFRLLSTDTQYF.

In nucleotides, the CDR3 is TGCAGTGCTAGTTCGCCCGGCTACGAGCAGTACTTC. Translating it yields CSASSPGYEQYF. The rearrangement links TRBV20-1 to TRBJ2-7, with D unresolved. Germline V lookup: CDR1 DFQATT, CDR2 SNEGSKA (reference sequence). This CDR3 comprises 12 residues. Trimming removed 3 bases at V and 3 bases at J, with 9 bases between.

This clone was seen only once. The V call is TRBV10-3, the J call TRBJ2-3; TRBD2 aligns across 9 bases. J was trimmed by 5 bases and V by 7 bases; bases with no gene match: 10. The germline CDR1 and CDR2 sequences are ENHRY and SYGVKD. This CDR3 is 15 amino acids long. This CDR3 is CAIKERGDLGDTQYF. DNA for the CDR3: TGTGCCATCAAGGAGCGGGGGGACCTCGGAGATACGCAGTATTTT.

The chain carries TRBV13 and TRBJ2-4, with D unclear. CDR3 size: 17 residues. V was clipped by 0 bases and J by 6 bases, with 18 bases between them. The germline CDR1 and CDR2 sequences are PRHDT and FYEKMQ (reference sequence). This CDR3 reads CASSLGLINGARNIQYF. The DNA of the CDR3 is TGTGCCAGCAGCTTAGGCCTGATAAACGGAGCTAGAAACATTCAGTACTTC. Together with reference TRBV13 and TRBJ2-4, the CDR3 gives the full variable domain: AAGVIQSPRHLIKEKRETATLKCYPIPRHDTVYWYQQGPGQDPQFLISFYEKMQSDKGSIPDRFSAQQFSDYHSELNMSSLELGDSALYFCASSLGLINGARNIQYFGAGTRLSVL.

This clone was found a few times. The chain carries TRBV5-1 and TRBJ2-7; TRBD1 matches at 9 bases. Germline CDR1 reads SGHRS; CDR2 reads YFSETQ. The V and J ends lost 4 bases and 5 bases, in that order; junction bases with no gene match: 10. This CDR3 is built from 15 residues. CDR3 residues: CASSKTGQGQNEQYF. The CDR3 nucleotides read TGCGCCAGCAGCAAAACGGGACAGGGTCAGAACGAGCAGTACTTC.

The chain employs TRBV6-5 and TRBJ2-5; the D gene is possibly TRBD2 (6 bases). V gave up 6 bases and J gave up 3 bases, with 14 bases separating them. The CDR3 loop spans 14 amino acids. Per the germline V gene, CDR1 is MNHEY and CDR2 is SVGAGI. The CDR3 bases are TGTGCCAGCAGAATCAACGGGGGTGAAGAGACCCAGTACTTC. This codes for CASRINGGEETQYF.

The V gene is TRBV10-2, the J gene TRBJ2-5; TRBD2 matches at 12 bases. CDR1 is WSHSY and CDR2 is SAAADI in the germline V gene. CDR3 size: 16 residues. V was clipped by 3 bases and J by 3 bases; unmatched bases: 5. CDR3 protein: CASSDLLAGGEETQYF. The CDR3 nucleotides read TGCGCCAGCAGTGATCTCCTAGCGGGGGGGGAAGAGACCCAGTACTTC.

V and J are TRBV2 and TRBJ2-7; the match to TRBD1 covers 11 bases. Germline V lookup: CDR1 SNHLY, CDR2 FYNNEI. The CDR3 is 14 amino acids. V dropped 5 bases and J dropped 6; count of bases not matched to a gene: 6. The CDR3 here is CASSYGQGASEQYF. The CDR3 DNA reads TGTGCCAGCAGTTACGGACAGGGGGCGAGCGAGCAGTACTTC.